This passage covers 9 T cell receptor beta chains from one sample sequenced in a study of blood T cell repertoires in COVID-19. Assay used: immunoSEQ multiplex PCR; TCRdb lists only in-frame clones, some missing. The sample contains around 310,000 clones, around 92% of which appear only once. Sequencing was performed on PBMCs or T cells enriched from blood (not recorded which). These receptor sequences come from a woman aged 25 to 45 who had recovered from COVID-19.

The V and J genes are TRBV29-1 and TRBJ1-1; the match to TRBD1 covers 12 bases. CDR1 and CDR2 (germline): SQVTM, ANQGSEA. V shed 6 bases and J 4 bases; nucleotides not matched to a gene: 3. The CDR3 has 13 residues. The CDR3 region has the DNA TGCAGCGTGGGACAGGGGGCCAGCACTGAAGCTTTCTTT. Translating gives CSVGQGASTEAFF.

This rearrangement joins TRBV7-9 to TRBJ2-1; 10 bases align to TRBD1. Losses at the gene ends were 0 bases for V and 2 bases for J; bases not matched to a gene: 4. The germline V gene has CDR1 SEHNR and CDR2 FQNEAQ (reference sequence). The CDR3 has 17 amino acids. The CDR3 spells CASSLAWTGGAYNEQFF. CDR3 sequence (DNA): TGTGCCAGCAGCTTAGCATGGACAGGGGGTGCCTACAATGAGCAGTTCTTC.

V and J are TRBV19 and TRBJ1-5, with a weak D call TRBD1 (5 bases). Deletions cut 5 bases from V and 0 bases from J, with 11 bases between. The germline V gene encodes CDR1 LNHDA and CDR2 SQIVND (reference sequence). The CDR3 runs to 15 residues. CDR3 in DNA: TGTGCCAGTAGTGCGACAGTAAATAGCAATCAGCCCCAGCATTTT. Its translation: CASSATVNSNQPQHF.

The CDR3 reads CAWYTGYRNTEAFF. In DNA form, the CDR3 reads TGTGCCTGGTATACAGGGTATCGGAACACTGAAGCTTTCTTT. The rearrangement links TRBV30 to TRBJ1-1; possibly TRBD1 for D (6 bases). V was cut by 5 bases and J by 1 base, with 14 bases left in between. The CDR3 runs 14 residues. Germline loops: CDR1 GTSNPN, CDR2 SVGIG (reference sequence). The complete variable domain, with remaining parts taken from reference TRBV30 and TRBJ1-1, reads SQTIHQWPATLVQPVGSPLSLECTVEGTSNPNLYWYRQAAGRGLQLLFYSVGIGQISSEVPQNLSASRPQDRQFILSSKKLLLSDSGFYLCAWYTGYRNTEAFFGQGTRLTVV.

The genes are TRBV7-2 and TRBJ2-7; D ambiguous. The germline gives CDR1 SGHTA, CDR2 FQGNSA. V lost 0 bases and J 1 base, leaving 10 bases between the germline ends. The CDR3 contains 15 residues. The DNA for the CDR3 is TGTGCCAGCAGCTTAGCCCCAGGATTTTCCTACGAGCAGTACTTC. This codes for CASSLAPGFSYEQYF.

V is TRBV4-3 and J is TRBJ2-1; 8 bases line up with TRBD1. The CDR3 contains 18 residues. V shed 4 bases and J 2 bases; nucleotides not matched to a gene: 13. CDR1 and CDR2 (germline): LGHNA, YSLEER. CDR3 sequence reads: CASSRLTGAIGPYNEQFF. The CDR3, as DNA: TGCGCCAGCAGCCGACTGACAGGGGCCATCGGTCCCTACAATGAGCAGTTCTTC.

The V and J genes are TRBV2 and TRBJ1-2; no definite D call. The CDR3 is 12 amino acids. Trimming pared 2 bases from V and 4 bases from J, leaving 5 bases between. Germline V gene lookup returns CDR1 SNHLY and CDR2 FYNNEI. CDR3 DNA: TGTGCCAGCAGTGAACAGTTCTATGGCTACACCTTC. Its translation is CASSEQFYGYTF.

This chain connects TRBV4-1 to TRBJ1-1; 8 nucleotides line up with TRBD1. Germline trimming cut 6 bases from V and 3 bases from J; bases unmatched to any gene: 3. In germline, CDR1 is MGHRA, CDR2 YSYEKL. The CDR3 loop spans 13 amino acids. CDR3 sequence reads: CASRHRGDTEAFF. Here the CDR3 DNA reads TGCGCCAGCAGGCACAGGGGGGACACTGAAGCTTTCTTT.

This chain joins TRBV7-2 and TRBJ2-1; TRBD2 agrees at 7 bases. CDR1 and CDR2 (germline): SGHTA, FQGNSA. V gave up 1 base and J gave up 7 bases; unmatched junction bases: 10. The CDR3 is made up of 16 amino acids. For the CDR3, the DNA is TGTGCCAGCAGCTTAGGGTGGGCGGGAGTTGTTAATGAGCAGTTCTTC. Encoded protein: CASSLGWAGVVNEQFF.